Below are 15 T cell receptor beta chains sequenced from a single sample in a study of shared clonotypes between healthy human individuals. CD45RO-negative, CCR7-positively selected cells formed the naive CD8 fraction, excluding terminally differentiated effector memory CD45RA+ cells. The assay was immunoSEQ multiplex PCR, and TCRdb's table has in-frame clones only and misses some. The table shows roughly 890,000 clones, with about 91% occurring only once. Sequencing input: naive CD8+ T cells sorted from blood. These TCRs come from a man aged 25 to 45 in good health.

The chain uses TRBV2 and TRBJ2-2; TRBD2 matches 9 bases. Trimming at V came to 3 bases and at J to 4 bases, leaving 9 bases not matched to a gene. This CDR3 is 17 amino acids long. Per germline, CDR1 SNHLY and CDR2 FYNNEI. The CDR3 here is CASSEGIAGAITGELFF. DNA for the CDR3: TGTGCCAGCAGTGAGGGGATAGCGGGAGCTATCACCGGGGAGCTGTTTTTT.

The chain joins TRBV4-1 to TRBJ2-1; D unclear. CDR1 is MGHRA and CDR2 is YSYEKL in the germline V gene. The CDR3 length is 15 residues. The ends were cut back, 2 bases at V and 4 bases at J, with 12 bases in the middle. CDR3 residues: CASSQILTEYNEQFF. CDR3 nucleotide sequence: TGCGCCAGCAGCCAAATCCTAACCGAATACAATGAGCAGTTCTTC.

V is TRBV7-9 and J is TRBJ2-1; D possibly corresponds to TRBD2 (6 bases). CDR3 length: 15 amino acids. Germline V gene lookup returns CDR1 SEHNR and CDR2 FQNEAQ (reference sequence). Trimming cost V 6 bases and J 4 bases, with 16 bases left between them. The CDR3 is CASRVGRGSYNEQFF. The DNA of the CDR3 is TGTGCCAGCAGGGTCGGGAGAGGGAGTTACAATGAGCAGTTCTTC.

Written as DNA, the CDR3 is TGTGCCAGCAGCTTGTACAGCGGCATGAACACTGAAGCTTTCTTT. It yields the protein CASSLYSGMNTEAFF. The J gene is TRBJ1-1, the V gene TRBV7-9; D call uncertain. The CDR3 runs to 15 residues. Per the germline V gene, CDR1 is SEHNR and CDR2 is FQNEAQ (reference sequence). V was cut by 3 bases and J by 0 bases, with 11 bases left in between.

The genes are TRBV27 and TRBJ2-4, with D perhaps TRBD2 (5 bases). The germline V gene encodes CDR1 MNHEY and CDR2 SMNVEV (reference sequence). The V and J ends lost 0 bases and 0 bases respectively, with 18 bases between them. The CDR3 contains 19 residues. CDR3 protein: CASSLSGIRRILAKNIQYF. The CDR3 DNA is TGTGCCAGCAGTTTATCCGGGATCCGGCGCATACTAGCCAAAAACATTCAGTACTTC.

The chain couples TRBV14 to TRBJ2-7; possibly TRBD2 for D (6 bases). Looked up from germline, CDR1 is SGHDN and CDR2 is FVKESK. With 6 bases removed from V and 0 bases from J, the gap between germline ends came to 15 bases. This CDR3 region has 15 residues. Here the CDR3 DNA reads TGTGCCAGCAGTCCTACACTAGCCAGCTCCTACGAGCAGTACTTC. It is translated as CASSPTLASSYEQYF.

V is TRBV7-6 and J is TRBJ1-2; 11 bases agree with TRBD1. J gave up 7 bases and V 4 bases, and 5 bases lay outside the gene matches. Germline values: CDR1 SGHVS, CDR2 FNYEAQ. This CDR3 has 14 amino acids. This chain's CDR3 is CASSSGQGASGYTF. CDR3 nucleotide sequence: TGTGCCAGCAGCTCCGGACAGGGGGCCAGTGGCTACACCTTC.

The chain joins TRBV10-3 to TRBJ2-7; perhaps TRBD2 as D (6 bases). CDR1 is ENHRY and CDR2 is SYGVKD in the germline V gene. The CDR3 runs 16 residues. Trimming stripped 10 bases from V and 3 bases from J, with 25 bases between. CDR3 protein: CATADQGGGPYYEQYF. CDR3 DNA: TGTGCCACCGCCGATCAAGGTGGAGGGCCTTACTACGAGCAGTACTTC.

This clone was detected only once. Other DNA sequences in the sample encode the same CDR3. This chain connects TRBV6-5 to TRBJ2-1; D gene unclear. Trimming stripped 0 bases from V and 6 bases from J, with 6 bases between. The CDR3 sequence is 13 residues long. Germline CDR1 MNHEY, CDR2 SVGAGI. The chain's CDR3 is CASSYSNGNEQFF. Here the CDR3 DNA reads TGTGCCAGCAGTTACTCGAATGGCAATGAGCAGTTCTTC.

This chain joins TRBV10-3 and TRBJ1-1; TRBD1 matches at 11 bases. This CDR3 has 20 amino acids. The germline V gene encodes CDR1 ENHRY and CDR2 SYGVKD. V dropped 0 bases and J dropped 4; count of bases not matched to a gene: 16. CDR3 DNA sequence: TGTGCCATCAGTGAGTCCCTTTTAACTTCCAGGGACAGGGGGGGCACTGAAGCTTTCTTT. Protein product: CAISESLLTSRDRGGTEAFF.

The chain joins TRBV27 to TRBJ2-1; a weak D match, TRBD2 (5 bases). V lost 7 bases and J lost 3, with 10 bases in between. Germline CDR1 reads MNHEY; CDR2 reads SMNVEV (reference sequence). CDR3 length: 13 residues. The CDR3 protein is CASKDGIYNEQFF. Written as DNA, the CDR3 is TGTGCCAGCAAAGACGGGATCTACAATGAGCAGTTCTTC.

The chain has TRBV25-1 and TRBJ2-3; TRBD2 matches at 14 bases. The junction had 8 bases not matched to a gene; V was cut back by 2 bases and J by 4 bases. Germline V gives CDR1 MGHDK, CDR2 SYGVNS. This CDR3 comprises 18 residues. In DNA, the CDR3 is TGTGCCAGCAGTGAAGGGACTAGCGGGAGAGGTCTTTCAGATACGCAGTATTTT. Its translation is CASSEGTSGRGLSDTQYF.

The gene calls are TRBV20-1 and TRBJ2-7; no definite D call. V was trimmed by 1 base and J by 6 bases, leaving 4 bases between them. This CDR3 comprises 10 residues. Germline V lookup: CDR1 DFQATT, CDR2 SNEGSKA (reference sequence). The CDR3 sequence: CSARVFEQYF. The DNA for the CDR3 is TGCAGTGCTAGAGTATTCGAGCAGTACTTC.

The chain employs TRBV14 and TRBJ1-3; D call uncertain. The V end lost 1 base, the J end lost 4 bases, and 11 bases lay between the germline ends. The CDR3 spans 15 residues. Germline values: CDR1 SGHDN, CDR2 FVKESK. The CDR3 loop reads CASSQVPGDGNTIYF. CDR3 in DNA: TGTGCCAGCAGCCAAGTTCCGGGAGACGGAAACACCATATATTTT.

The chain employs TRBV5-6 and TRBJ2-7; D possibly corresponds to TRBD2 (5 bases). Germline V gene data show CDR1 as SGHDT and CDR2 as YYEEEE. V lost 3 bases to trimming and J lost 2 bases, with 15 bases between them. The CDR3 covers 15 residues. In DNA, the CDR3 is TGTGCCAGCAGCTGGCCGTCGGGGTCGACCTACGAGCAGTACTTC. Its translation: CASSWPSGSTYEQYF. The full variable domain, rest sourced from reference TRBV5-6 and TRBJ2-7, is DAGVTQSPTHLIKTRGQQVTLRCSPKSGHDTVSWYQQALGQGPQFIFQYYEEEERQRGNFPDRFSGHQFPNYSSELNVNALLLGDSALYLCASSWPSGSTYEQYFGPGTRLTVT.